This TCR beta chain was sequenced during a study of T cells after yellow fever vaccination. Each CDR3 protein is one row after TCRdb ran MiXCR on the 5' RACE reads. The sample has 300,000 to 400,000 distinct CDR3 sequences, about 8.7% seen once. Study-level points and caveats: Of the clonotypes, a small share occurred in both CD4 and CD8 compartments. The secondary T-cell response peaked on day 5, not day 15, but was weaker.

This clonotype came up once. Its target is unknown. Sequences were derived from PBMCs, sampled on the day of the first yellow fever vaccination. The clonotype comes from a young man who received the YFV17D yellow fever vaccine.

CDR3 amino acids: CASSVPGQGTFEQYF. CDR3 sequence (DNA): TGTGCCAGTAGTGTCCCGGGACAGGGGACCTTCGAGCAGTACTTC. The chain carries TRBV19 and TRBJ2-7, with 10 bases fitting TRBD1. Germline trimming cut 5 bases from V and 6 bases from J; bases unmatched to any gene: 10. Germline CDR1 and CDR2: LNHDA and SQIVND (reference sequence). The CDR3 covers 15 residues.